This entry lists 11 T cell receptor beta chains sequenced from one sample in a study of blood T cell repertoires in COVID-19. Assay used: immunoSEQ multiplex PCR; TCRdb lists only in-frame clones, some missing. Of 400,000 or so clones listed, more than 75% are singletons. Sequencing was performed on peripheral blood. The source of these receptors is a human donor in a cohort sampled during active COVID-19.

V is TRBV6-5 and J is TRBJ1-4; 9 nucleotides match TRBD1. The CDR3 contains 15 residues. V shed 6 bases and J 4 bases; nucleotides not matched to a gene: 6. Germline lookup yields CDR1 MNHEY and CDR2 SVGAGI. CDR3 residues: CASSIQGAHNEKLFF. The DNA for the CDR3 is TGTGCCAGCAGCATACAGGGGGCCCATAATGAAAAACTGTTTTTT.

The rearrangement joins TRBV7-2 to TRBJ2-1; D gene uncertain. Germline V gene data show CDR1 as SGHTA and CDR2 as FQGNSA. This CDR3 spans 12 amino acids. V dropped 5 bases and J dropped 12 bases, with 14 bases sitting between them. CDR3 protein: CASSASRVWQFF. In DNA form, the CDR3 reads TGTGCCAGCAGCGCATCTAGAGTTTGGCAGTTCTTC.

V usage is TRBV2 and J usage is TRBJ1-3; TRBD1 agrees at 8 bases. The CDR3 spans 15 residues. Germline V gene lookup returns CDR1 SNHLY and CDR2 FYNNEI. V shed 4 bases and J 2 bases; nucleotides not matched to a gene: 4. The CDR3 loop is CASSVDRAAGNTIYF. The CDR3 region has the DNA TGTGCCAGCAGTGTGGACAGGGCCGCTGGAAACACCATATATTTT.

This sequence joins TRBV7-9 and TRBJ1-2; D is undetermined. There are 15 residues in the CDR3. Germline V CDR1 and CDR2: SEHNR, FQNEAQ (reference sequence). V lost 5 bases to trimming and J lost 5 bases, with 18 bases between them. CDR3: CASSPDALGSYGYTF. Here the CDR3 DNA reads TGTGCCAGCAGCCCCGACGCCCTCGGGTCGTATGGCTACACCTTC.

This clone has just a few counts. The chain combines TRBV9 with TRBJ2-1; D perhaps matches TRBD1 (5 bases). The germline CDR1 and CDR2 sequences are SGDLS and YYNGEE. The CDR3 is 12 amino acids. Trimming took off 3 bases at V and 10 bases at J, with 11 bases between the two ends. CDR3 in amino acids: CASSALWGEQFF. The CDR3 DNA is TGTGCCAGCAGCGCGCTTTGGGGCGAGCAGTTCTTC.

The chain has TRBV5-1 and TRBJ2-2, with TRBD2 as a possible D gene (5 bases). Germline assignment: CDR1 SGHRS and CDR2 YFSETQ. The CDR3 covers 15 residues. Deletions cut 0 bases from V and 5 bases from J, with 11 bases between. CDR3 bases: TGCGCCAGCAGCTTGGCCGGAACGGGGACCGGGGAGCTGTTTTTT. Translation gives CASSLAGTGTGELFF.

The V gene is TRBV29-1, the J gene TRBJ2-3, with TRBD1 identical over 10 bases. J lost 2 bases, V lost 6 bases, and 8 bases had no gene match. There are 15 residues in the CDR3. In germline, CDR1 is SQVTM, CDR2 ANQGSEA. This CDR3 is CSVAGQGGPTDTQYF. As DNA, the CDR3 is TGCAGCGTAGCTGGACAGGGGGGACCCACAGATACGCAGTATTTT.

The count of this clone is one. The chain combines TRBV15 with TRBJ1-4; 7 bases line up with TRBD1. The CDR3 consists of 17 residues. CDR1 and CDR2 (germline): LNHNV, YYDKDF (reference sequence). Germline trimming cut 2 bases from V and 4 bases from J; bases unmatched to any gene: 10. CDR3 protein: CATSRYITGANNEKLFF. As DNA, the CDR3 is TGTGCCACCAGCAGATACATTACAGGGGCAAATAATGAAAAACTGTTTTTT.

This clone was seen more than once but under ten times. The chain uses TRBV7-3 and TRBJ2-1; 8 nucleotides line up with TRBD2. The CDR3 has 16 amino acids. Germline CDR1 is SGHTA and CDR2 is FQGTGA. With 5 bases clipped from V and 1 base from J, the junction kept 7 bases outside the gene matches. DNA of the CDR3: TGTGCCAGCAGCCCTACCGGGGGGGTTTCCTACAATGAGCAGTTCTTC. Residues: CASSPTGGVSYNEQFF.

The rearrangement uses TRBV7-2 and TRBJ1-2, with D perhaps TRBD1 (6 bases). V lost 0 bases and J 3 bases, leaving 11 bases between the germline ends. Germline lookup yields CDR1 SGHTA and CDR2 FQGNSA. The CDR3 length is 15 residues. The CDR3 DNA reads TGTGCCAGCAGCTTAGCGGCGGGGGGCGACTATGGCTACACCTTC. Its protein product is CASSLAAGGDYGYTF.

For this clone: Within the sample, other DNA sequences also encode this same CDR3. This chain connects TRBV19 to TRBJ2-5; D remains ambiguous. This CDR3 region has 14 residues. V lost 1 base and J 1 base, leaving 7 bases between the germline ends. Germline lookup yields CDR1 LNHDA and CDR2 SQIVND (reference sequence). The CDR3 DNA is TGTGCCAGTAGTATAGGTGGCAGCCAAGAGACCCAGTACTTC. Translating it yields CASSIGGSQETQYF. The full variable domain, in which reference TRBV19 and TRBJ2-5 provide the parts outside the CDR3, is DGGITQSPKYLFRKEGQNVTLSCEQNLNHDAMYWYRQDPGQGLRLIYYSQIVNDFQKGDIAEGYSVSREKKESFPLTVTSAQKNPTAFYLCASSIGGSQETQYFGPGTRLLVL.